The 28 T cell receptor beta chains listed next were all sequenced from one sample in a study of shared clonotypes between healthy human individuals (dated by TCRdb to 2018 to 2021). Libraries came from the immunoSEQ multiplex PCR assay. Sourced from immuneACCESS, this table was stored by TCRdb with only in-frame sequences that have V and J called. A share of the clones is absent; for the studies checked, an unresolved V gene accounts for under half, and the remainder has no known explanation. The sample profile shows 600,000 or so clones; 95% to 98% of them were found once. 0.3% of the sample goes to the ten largest clones. For the CD8 naive samples, CD45RO-negative cells were positively selected for CCR7, yielding a CD45RA+CCR7+ population from which TemRA cells were excluded. Sequencing was carried out using naive CD8+ T cells sorted from blood. The sample's cell subset or site label is to be understood as: CD45RA+CCR7+. Source of these receptors: a man aged 25-45 years in good health.

The rearrangement links TRBV7-3 to TRBJ2-7; a weak D match, TRBD2 (6 bases). CDR3 length: 13 amino acids. CDR1 and CDR2 from the germline V gene are SGHTA and FQGTGA. The V end lost 0 bases, the J end lost 6 bases, and 9 bases lay between the germline ends. The CDR3 nucleotides are TGTGCCAGCAGCTTAACGGAGGGACGCGAGCAGTACTTC. Protein: CASSLTEGREQYF.

In DNA, the CDR3 is TGTGCCAGCAGCCCTAACGAGGCCCAGTACTTC. This sequence encodes CASSPNEAQYF. J is TRBJ2-5 and V is TRBV7-9; D gene ambiguous. The CDR3 is 11 residues long. V was clipped by 5 bases and J by 9 bases, with 10 bases between them. Looked up from germline, CDR1 is SEHNR and CDR2 is FQNEAQ (reference sequence).

The rearrangement links TRBV7-2 to TRBJ2-5; 7 nucleotides agree with TRBD1. The germline V gene encodes CDR1 SGHTA and CDR2 FQGNSA. Trimming cost V 5 bases and J 2 bases; bases outside gene matches: 5. This CDR3 region has 14 residues. DNA of the CDR3: TGTGCCAGCAGCCAACCGGGACAGCAAGAGACCCAGTACTTC. As protein: CASSQPGQQETQYF.

V is TRBV4-1 and J is TRBJ2-7, with 7 positions matching TRBD1. With 3 bases clipped from V and 0 bases from J, the junction kept 5 bases outside the gene matches. Germline V gene sequence: CDR1 MGHRA, CDR2 YSYEKL. The CDR3 runs to 15 residues. The CDR3 region is CASSHIQGISYEQYF. CDR3 coding DNA: TGCGCCAGCAGCCATATACAGGGGATCTCCTACGAGCAGTACTTC.

This clone is a singleton in its sample. This chain joins TRBV2 and TRBJ1-1, with 7 bases matching TRBD1. Germline lookup yields CDR1 SNHLY and CDR2 FYNNEI. The CDR3 is made up of 13 amino acids. Trimming took 9 bases from V and 1 from J; bases not matched to a gene: 5. CDR3 bases: TGTGCCAGGGCCGGGACAGCGAACACTGAAGCTTTCTTT. Translated, it gives CARAGTANTEAFF.

This sequence joins TRBV27 and TRBJ2-7, with a tentative D call TRBD2 (6 bases). The ends were cut back, 4 bases at V and 5 bases at J, with 15 bases in the middle. The CDR3 is 14 residues long. The germline V gene has CDR1 MNHEY and CDR2 SMNVEV (reference sequence). CDR3 sequence reads: CASSSRTRGNEQYF. The CDR3 bases are TGTGCCAGCAGTTCCCGGACCCGGGGGAACGAGCAGTACTTC.

The CDR3 coding sequence is TGTGCCACCAGCAGAGAGGGGGCAGGAAACGAGCAGTACTTC. It encodes CATSREGAGNEQYF. V is TRBV15 and J is TRBJ2-7; the D gene is possibly TRBD1 (6 bases). Trimming cost V 0 bases and J 5 bases, with 11 bases left between them. This CDR3 comprises 14 residues. CDR1 LNHNV and CDR2 YYDKDF come from the germline V gene (reference sequence). The full variable domain, in which reference TRBV15 and TRBJ2-7 provide the parts outside the CDR3, is DAMVIQNPRYQVTQFGKPVTLSCSQTLNHNVMYWYQQKSSQAPKLLFHYYDKDFNNEADTPDNFQSRRPNTSFCFLDIRSPGLGDTAMYLCATSREGAGNEQYFGPGTRLTVT.

The rearrangement links TRBV2 to TRBJ2-3; 9 bases match TRBD2. This CDR3 region has 16 residues. CDR1 SNHLY and CDR2 FYNNEI come from the germline V gene. The trim removed 8 bases at V and 0 bases at J, leaving 9 bases unmatched. The CDR3 protein is CASCRGGGGSTDTQYF. The CDR3 coding sequence is TGTGCCAGCTGCCGTGGCGGGGGGGGTAGCACAGATACGCAGTATTTT.

V usage is TRBV2 and J usage is TRBJ2-7, with TRBD1 matching over 9 bases. Germline V gene data show CDR1 as SNHLY and CDR2 as FYNNEI. The CDR3 extends over 14 amino acids. Losses at the gene ends were 10 bases for V and 5 bases for J; bases not matched to a gene: 12. CDR3 in DNA: TGTGCCACCTCTACGGACAGGGGTTTCCACGAGCAGTACTTC. This sequence encodes CATSTDRGFHEQYF.

Details on this clone: Different DNA sequences within this sample yield the same CDR3. This sequence joins TRBV11-2 and TRBJ2-7; D is perhaps TRBD1 (6 bases). The CDR3 runs to 14 residues. V shed 1 base and J shed 2 bases, with 9 bases lying between them. The germline gives CDR1 SGHAT, CDR2 FQNNGV. CDR3 sequence (DNA): TGTGCCAGCAGCTTAGGGCAGGGGACCTACGAGCAGTACTTC. Protein: CASSLGQGTYEQYF. Variable domain in full (rest from reference TRBV11-2 and TRBJ2-7): EAGVAQSPRYKIIEKRQSVAFWCNPISGHATLYWYQQILGQGPKLLIQFQNNGVVDDSQLPKDRFSAERLKGVDSTLKIQPAKLEDSAVYLCASSLGQGTYEQYFGPGTRLTVT.

V and J are TRBV15 and TRBJ2-3; 13 bases map to TRBD2. This CDR3 is built from 18 residues. The J segment lost 7 bases and the V segment lost 0 bases, leaving 10 bases of the junction unmatched. In germline, CDR1 is LNHNV, CDR2 YYDKDF (reference sequence). This CDR3 is CATSRDRRLAGGPNTQYF. The CDR3 nucleotides are TGTGCCACCAGCAGAGACCGACGACTAGCGGGAGGCCCGAATACGCAGTATTTT.

CDR3 region: CASSPRLAGVEQFF. In DNA form, the CDR3 reads TGTGCCAGCAGCCCCAGACTAGCGGGCGTCGAGCAGTTCTTC. V usage is TRBV14 and J usage is TRBJ2-1; TRBD2 matches 10 bases. CDR3 length: 14 amino acids. The V and J ends lost 4 bases and 10 bases, in that order; junction bases with no gene match: 7. Germline CDR1 is SGHDN and CDR2 is FVKESK.

V usage is TRBV20-1 and J usage is TRBJ2-1, with no clear D. The CDR3 has 9 residues. The V gene's germline CDR1 is DFQATT and CDR2 SNEGSKA (reference sequence). The CDR3 region has the DNA TGCAGAATAGGTAATGAGCAGTTCTTC. Protein sequence: CRIGNEQFF.

The chain couples TRBV6-5 to TRBJ2-2; TRBD2 matches at 9 bases. The CDR3 is 15 amino acids. The germline gives CDR1 MNHEY, CDR2 SVGAGI. Trimming removed 7 bases from V and 0 bases from J; junction bases left unmatched: 3. The CDR3 DNA is TGTGCCAGCATATCTAGCGGGGCGAACACCGGGGAGCTGTTTTTT. This translates into CASISSGANTGELFF.

This clone has a single count. This chain connects TRBV7-9 to TRBJ2-7; D is possibly TRBD1 or TRBD2 (5 bases each). This CDR3 has 17 residues. Between the trimmed V and J ends, which lost 1 base and 2 bases, there was a span of 18 bases. Germline CDR1 and CDR2: SEHNR and FQNEAQ (reference sequence). CDR3 sequence (DNA): TGTGCCAGCAGCTTAGGACCCCGAGGGGTCAAGACCTACGAGCAGTACTTC. This codes for CASSLGPRGVKTYEQYF.

The DNA of the CDR3 is TGTGCCAGCAGCTTAACACTAGCGGGAACCGTTTGGGAGACCCAGTACTTC. Residues: CASSLTLAGTVWETQYF. This chain links TRBV7-2 with TRBJ2-5; 10 bases fit TRBD2. The V segment lost 2 bases and the J segment 5 bases; nucleotides outside the gene matches: 11. This CDR3 has 17 amino acids. The germline V gene encodes CDR1 SGHTA and CDR2 FQGNSA.

In this sample, this clone turned up once. The chain is built from TRBV27 and TRBJ2-7; TRBD2 is a possible D gene (6 bases). Looked up from germline, CDR1 is MNHEY and CDR2 is SMNVEV (reference sequence). V was cut by 8 bases and J by 6 bases, with 11 bases left in between. This CDR3 has 11 residues. In DNA, the CDR3 is TGTGCCAGCGTCCTCGGGGGCGAGCAGTACTTC. Encoded protein: CASVLGGEQYF.

This chain joins TRBV15 and TRBJ2-1; 11 bases map to TRBD2. V was clipped by 3 bases and J by 10 bases; unmatched bases: 11. There are 16 residues in the CDR3. CDR1 and CDR2 (germline): LNHNV, YYDKDF (reference sequence). The CDR3 is CATSSSVLAGGWEQFF. The CDR3 DNA follows: TGTGCCACCAGCAGCTCAGTCCTAGCGGGAGGTTGGGAGCAGTTCTTC.

The chain combines TRBV10-3 with TRBJ1-1; 12 positions match TRBD1. From germline, CDR1 is ENHRY and CDR2 SYGVKD. V lost 0 bases and J lost 1; bases outside the gene matches: 3. This CDR3 is built from 17 residues. Here the CDR3 DNA reads TGTGCCATCAGTGAGTCAGGGACAGGGGGCCCGAACACTGAAGCTTTCTTT. As protein: CAISESGTGGPNTEAFF.

V is TRBV6-1 and J is TRBJ2-1; D remains unclear. CDR1 MNHNS and CDR2 SASEGT come from the germline V gene. V lost 2 bases to trimming and J lost 4 bases, with 18 bases between them. The CDR3 length is 17 residues. CDR3 DNA: TGTGCCAGCAGTGAAAATACTCTTAGGGTTGTATACAATGAGCAGTTCTTC. It encodes CASSENTLRVVYNEQFF.

The V gene is TRBV29-1, the J gene TRBJ2-7, with 12 bases matching TRBD2. After removal of 2 bases from V and 7 bases from J, the junction contained 12 bases not matched to a gene. This CDR3 region has 16 residues. The germline gives CDR1 SQVTM, CDR2 ANQGSEA. CDR3 sequence reads: CSVELASGRALLEQYF. The CDR3 region has the DNA TGCAGCGTTGAACTGGCTAGCGGGAGGGCCTTGTTAGAGCAGTACTTC.

J is TRBJ2-7 and V is TRBV27; 10 bases map to TRBD1. Germline V CDR1 and CDR2: MNHEY, SMNVEV (reference sequence). After removal of 5 bases from V and 4 bases from J, the junction contained 8 bases not matched to a gene. This CDR3 contains 15 residues. This chain's CDR3 is CASSPPGQGKYEQYF. The CDR3 region has the DNA TGTGCCAGCAGTCCACCGGGACAGGGGAAGTACGAGCAGTACTTC.

The chain uses TRBV5-6 and TRBJ1-4; D ambiguous. In germline, CDR1 is SGHDT, CDR2 YYEEEE. Deletions cut 0 bases from V and 0 bases from J, with 9 bases between. This CDR3 has 16 amino acids. The chain's CDR3 is CASSLGQFATNEKLFF. The CDR3 nucleotides are TGTGCCAGCAGCTTGGGGCAGTTCGCAACTAATGAAAAACTGTTTTTT.

This clone was observed once. The J gene is TRBJ2-3, the V gene TRBV11-2, with a weak D call TRBD2 (5 bases). The CDR3 loop spans 17 amino acids. The germline gives CDR1 SGHAT, CDR2 FQNNGV. Trimming took 1 base from V and 1 from J, leaving 15 bases between them. CDR3 sequence: CASSLAVGIPGTDTQYF. The CDR3 DNA follows: TGTGCCAGCAGCTTAGCGGTCGGGATACCAGGCACAGATACGCAGTATTTT.

The rearrangement joins TRBV15 to TRBJ2-7; 7 bases line up with TRBD2. With 5 bases clipped from V and 2 bases from J, the junction kept 9 bases outside the gene matches. Germline V CDR1 and CDR2: LNHNV, YYDKDF (reference sequence). This CDR3 contains 15 residues. For the CDR3, the DNA is TGTGCCACCAGCCCAGCGGGATCCGGGGCCTACGAGCAGTACTTC. Its translation: CATSPAGSGAYEQYF. The full variable domain, its missing parts supplied by reference TRBV15 and TRBJ2-7, is DAMVIQNPRYQVTQFGKPVTLSCSQTLNHNVMYWYQQKSSQAPKLLFHYYDKDFNNEADTPDNFQSRRPNTSFCFLDIRSPGLGDTAMYLCATSPAGSGAYEQYFGPGTRLTVT.

The V and J genes are TRBV25-1 and TRBJ2-1; 8 bases fit TRBD2. There are 16 residues in the CDR3. The V segment lost 3 bases and the J segment 4 bases; nucleotides outside the gene matches: 8. Germline V gives CDR1 MGHDK, CDR2 SYGVNS. The CDR3 protein is CASSESLAGEYNEQFF. The CDR3 DNA is TGTGCCAGCAGTGAGTCTCTAGCGGGCGAATACAATGAGCAGTTCTTC.

The chain uses TRBV5-1 and TRBJ2-7, with a possible D match to TRBD1 (6 bases). V shed 3 bases and J shed 0 bases, with 13 bases lying between them. From germline, CDR1 is SGHRS and CDR2 YFSETQ. The CDR3 has 15 amino acids. In nucleotides, the CDR3 is TGCGCCAGCAGCTCCAGGGGCTTAAGCTCCTACGAGCAGTACTTC. This translates into CASSSRGLSSYEQYF.

On this clone itself: The same CDR3 can be traced to other DNA sequences in this sample. J is TRBJ2-7 and V is TRBV5-1; perhaps TRBD1 as D (5 bases). The V end was cut by 0 bases, the J end by 0 bases, with 7 bases between. Germline CDR1 is SGHRS and CDR2 is YFSETQ. This CDR3 region has 14 residues. Written as DNA, the CDR3 is TGCGCCAGCAGCTTGGGACAGAGCTCCTACGAGCAGTACTTC. Its translation: CASSLGQSSYEQYF.